This TCR beta chain comes out of a study of technical replicates of blood from a handful of donors. This CDR3 is built from 15 residues. Trimming took 1 base from V and 4 from J; bases not matched to a gene: 6. Looked up from germline, CDR1 is MGHRA and CDR2 is YSYEKL. Using immunoSEQ multiplex PCR, the repertoire was profiled, and TCRdb retains in-frame clones only, with some absent. Here the sample spans about 66,000 clones, around 87% being singletons. The chain joins TRBV4-1 to TRBJ1-2; 7 bases line up with TRBD1. What was sequenced was PBMCs. The clonotype originates from a human donor in good health. Some clones in this sample may be carry-over from other donors' samples. CDR3 residues: CASSQAQGEAYGYTF. The CDR3 nucleotides read TGCGCCAGCAGCCAAGCGCAGGGGGAGGCCTATGGCTACACCTTC.